This T cell receptor beta chain comes out of a study of cytomegalovirus exposure and HLA in healthy donors. General study findings and limits: Most TCRs appeared rarely, but some public TCRs recurred in many donors. Cytomegalovirus status was reportedly diagnosed by the classifier with high sensitivity and specificity.

Vbeta (60) and Jbeta (13) primers were used in the PCR. Measured with immunoSEQ multiplex PCR; TCRdb has only the in-frame clones, and not every one. Among roughly 99,000 clones listed, more than 60% were seen once. Notes on this clone: Antigen: not known.

It was healthy bone marrow donors who served as donors. Germline-derived CDR1 and CDR2 are SGDLS and YYNGEE. The ends lost 4 bases at V and 1 base at J; junction bases unmatched: 8. The CDR3 contains 19 residues. This chain uses TRBV9 with TRBJ2-1; 16 positions agree with TRBD2. The sample taken for sequencing was PBMCs. The clonotype comes from a man aged 55-75 years in good health and CMV-seropositive. The CDR3: CASSPPGLAGGASYNEQFF. The CDR3 DNA follows: TGTGCCAGCAGCCCCCCGGGACTAGCGGGGGGGGCGTCCTACAATGAGCAGTTCTTC.